Sequencing of this T cell receptor beta chain was carried out in a study of identical twins. Study-wide results and caveats: When twins shared out-of-frame alpha sequences, those sequences had excess low generation probability. Findings came from cross-sectional statistics, without long-term follow-up of donors.

Addition of a universal primer site occurred through template switching, and cDNA carried unique molecular identifiers. TCRdb analysed the 5' RACE reads with MiXCR anew, one entry per CDR3 protein. The profile shows around 530,000 distinct CDR3 sequences, over 12% of them singletons. On this clonotype itself: What it recognizes is unknown.

This CDR3 region has 14 residues. V was clipped by 0 bases and J by 3 bases, with 8 bases between them. Germline V CDR1 and CDR2: LGHDT, YNNKEL (reference sequence). These data were also filed under a second study, of yellow fever vaccine responses in identical twins.

The rearrangement links TRBV3-1 to TRBJ1-2; possible D gene TRBD1, 5 bases. Sample: CD4+ T cells sorted from blood. This TCR was sampled from a woman younger than 30 in good health. The CDR3 protein is CASSQERGYYGYTF. The CDR3 nucleotides are TGTGCCAGCAGCCAAGAAAGGGGTTACTATGGCTACACCTTC.